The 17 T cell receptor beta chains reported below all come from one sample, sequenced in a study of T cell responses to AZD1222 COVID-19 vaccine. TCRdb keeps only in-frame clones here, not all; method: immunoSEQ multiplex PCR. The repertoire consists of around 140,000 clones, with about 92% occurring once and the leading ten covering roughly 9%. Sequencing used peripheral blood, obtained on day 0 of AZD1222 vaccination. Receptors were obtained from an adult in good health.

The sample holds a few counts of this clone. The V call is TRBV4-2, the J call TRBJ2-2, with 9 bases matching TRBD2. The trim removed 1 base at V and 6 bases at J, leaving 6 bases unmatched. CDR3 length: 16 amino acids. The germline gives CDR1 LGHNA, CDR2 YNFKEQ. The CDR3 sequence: CASSQAFGGGAGELFF. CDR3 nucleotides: TGTGCCAGCAGCCAAGCTTTTGGCGGGGGGGCCGGGGAGCTGTTTTTT.

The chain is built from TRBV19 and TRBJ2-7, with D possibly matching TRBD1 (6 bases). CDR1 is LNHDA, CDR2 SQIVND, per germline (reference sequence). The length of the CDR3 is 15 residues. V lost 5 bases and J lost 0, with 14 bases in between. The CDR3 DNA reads TGTGCCAGTAGTCTTGGGGGCTTGGTCTCCTACGAGCAGTACTTC. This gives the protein CASSLGGLVSYEQYF.

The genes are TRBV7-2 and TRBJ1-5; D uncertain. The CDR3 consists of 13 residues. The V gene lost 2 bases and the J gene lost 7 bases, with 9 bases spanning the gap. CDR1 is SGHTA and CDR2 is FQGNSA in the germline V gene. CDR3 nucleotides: TGTGCCAGCAGCTTAATGTTAGGGCAGCCCCAGCATTTT. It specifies CASSLMLGQPQHF.

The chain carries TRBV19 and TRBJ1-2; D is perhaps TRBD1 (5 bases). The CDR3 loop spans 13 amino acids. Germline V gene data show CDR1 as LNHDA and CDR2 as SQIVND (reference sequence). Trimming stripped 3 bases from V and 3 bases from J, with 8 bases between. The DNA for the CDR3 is TGTGCCAGTAGTATCCAGGGAGACTATGGCTACACCTTC. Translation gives CASSIQGDYGYTF.

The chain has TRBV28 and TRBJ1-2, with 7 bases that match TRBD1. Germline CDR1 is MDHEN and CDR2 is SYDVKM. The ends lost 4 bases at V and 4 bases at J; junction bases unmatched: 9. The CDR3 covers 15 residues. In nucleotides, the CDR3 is TGTGCCAGCAGTTCACGACAGGGCCCCGCCTATGGCTACACCTTC. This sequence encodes CASSSRQGPAYGYTF.

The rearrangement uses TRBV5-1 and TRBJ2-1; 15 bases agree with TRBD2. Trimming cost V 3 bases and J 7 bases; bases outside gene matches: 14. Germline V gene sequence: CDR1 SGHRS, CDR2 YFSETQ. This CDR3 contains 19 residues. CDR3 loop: CASSSQGLAGGRPWNEQFF. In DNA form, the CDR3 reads TGCGCCAGCAGCTCCCAGGGACTAGCGGGGGGTCGACCTTGGAATGAGCAGTTCTTC.

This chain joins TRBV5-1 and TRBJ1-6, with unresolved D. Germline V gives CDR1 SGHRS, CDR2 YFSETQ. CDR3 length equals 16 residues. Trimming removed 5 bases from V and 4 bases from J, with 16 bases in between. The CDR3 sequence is CASRRESSIYNSPLHF. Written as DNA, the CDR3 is TGCGCCAGCAGACGGGAGAGCTCCATTTATAATTCACCCCTCCACTTT.

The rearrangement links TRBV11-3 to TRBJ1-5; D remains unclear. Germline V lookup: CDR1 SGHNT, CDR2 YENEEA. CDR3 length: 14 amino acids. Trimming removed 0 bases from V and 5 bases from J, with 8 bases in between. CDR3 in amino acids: CASSLDRRYQPQHF. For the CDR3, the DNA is TGTGCCAGCAGCTTAGATCGGCGTTATCAGCCCCAGCATTTT.

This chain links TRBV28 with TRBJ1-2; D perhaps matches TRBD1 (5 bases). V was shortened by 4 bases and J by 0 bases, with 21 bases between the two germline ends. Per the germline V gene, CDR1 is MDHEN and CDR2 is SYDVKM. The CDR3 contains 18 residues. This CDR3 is CASSSPLWWGETNYGYTF. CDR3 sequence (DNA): TGTGCCAGCAGTTCGCCCCTCTGGTGGGGCGAAACTAACTATGGCTACACCTTC.

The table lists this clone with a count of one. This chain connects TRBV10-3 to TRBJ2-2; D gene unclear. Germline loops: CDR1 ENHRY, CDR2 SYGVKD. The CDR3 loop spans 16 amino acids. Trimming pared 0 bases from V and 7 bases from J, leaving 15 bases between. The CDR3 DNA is TGTGCCATCAGTGAGTCGAAAGGGTCTTCGAGCGGGGAGCTGTTTTTT. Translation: CAISESKGSSSGELFF.

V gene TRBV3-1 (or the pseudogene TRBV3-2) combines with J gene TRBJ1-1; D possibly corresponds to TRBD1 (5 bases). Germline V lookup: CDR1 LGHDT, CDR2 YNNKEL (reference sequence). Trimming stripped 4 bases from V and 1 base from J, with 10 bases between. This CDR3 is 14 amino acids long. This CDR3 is CASSRGRSNTEAFF. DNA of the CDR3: TGTGCCAGCAGCCGGGGCAGGTCGAACACTGAAGCTTTCTTT.

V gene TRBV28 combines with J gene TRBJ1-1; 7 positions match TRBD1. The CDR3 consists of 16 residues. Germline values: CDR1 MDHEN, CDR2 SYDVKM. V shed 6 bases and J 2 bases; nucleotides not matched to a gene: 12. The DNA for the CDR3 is TGTGCCAGCAGCCCCCCCTCGGGACAGATAAACACTGAAGCTTTCTTT. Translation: CASSPPSGQINTEAFF.

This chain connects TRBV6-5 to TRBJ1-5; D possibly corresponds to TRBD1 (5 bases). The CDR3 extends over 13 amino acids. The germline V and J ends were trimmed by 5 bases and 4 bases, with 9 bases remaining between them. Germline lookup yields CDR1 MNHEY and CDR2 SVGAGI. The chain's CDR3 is CASSRQFNQPQHF. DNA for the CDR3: TGTGCCAGCAGTCGACAGTTTAATCAGCCCCAGCATTTT.

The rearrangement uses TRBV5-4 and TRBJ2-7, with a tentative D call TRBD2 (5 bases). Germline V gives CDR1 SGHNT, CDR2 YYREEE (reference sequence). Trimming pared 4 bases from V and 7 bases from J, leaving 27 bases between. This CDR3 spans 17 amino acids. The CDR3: CASSAYPPRSGVGEQYF. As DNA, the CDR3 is TGTGCCAGCAGCGCTTACCCCCCCCGCAGCGGAGTTGGGGAGCAGTACTTC.

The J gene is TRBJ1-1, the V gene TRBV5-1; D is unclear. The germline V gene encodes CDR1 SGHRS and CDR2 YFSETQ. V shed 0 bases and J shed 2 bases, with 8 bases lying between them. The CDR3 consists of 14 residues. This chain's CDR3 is CASSLAGINTEAFF. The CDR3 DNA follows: TGCGCCAGCAGCTTGGCTGGGATCAACACTGAAGCTTTCTTT.

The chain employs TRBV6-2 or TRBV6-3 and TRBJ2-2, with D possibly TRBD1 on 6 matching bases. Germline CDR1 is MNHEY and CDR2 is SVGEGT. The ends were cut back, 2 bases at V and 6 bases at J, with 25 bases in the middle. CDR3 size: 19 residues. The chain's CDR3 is CASSYPDSSTGFVSGELFF. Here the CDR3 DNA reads TGTGCCAGCAGTTACCCGGACAGCTCGACAGGTTTTGTTTCCGGGGAGCTGTTTTTT.

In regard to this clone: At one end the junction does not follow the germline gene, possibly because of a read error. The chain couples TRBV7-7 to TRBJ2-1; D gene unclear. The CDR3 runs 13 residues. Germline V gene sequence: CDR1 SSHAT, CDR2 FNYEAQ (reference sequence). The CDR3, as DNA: TGTGCTAGCAGCTTAGATTTCCCCAATGAGCAGTTCTTC. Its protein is CASSLDFPNEQFF.